Detailed here is one TCR beta chain. Germline V CDR1 and CDR2: SNHLY, FYNNEI. The CDR3 covers 12 residues. Trimming removed 6 bases at V and 6 bases at J, with 9 bases between. The sample belongs to a study of blood T cell repertoires in COVID-19. Study-level background: T cells, B-cell-depleted T cells, or PBMCs supplied cDNA or gDNA.

Original processing notes: Amplified reference gene primers provided the basis for estimating nucleated cell counts. This table comes from immunoSEQ multiplex PCR, and its TCRdb copy is limited to in-frame clones, with some not included. V, J and clone size are those of that table, while D and trimming were read from the DNA. The data contain some 150,000 clones, over 70% of them singletons. Sequencing was carried out using peripheral blood. The clonotype originates from a human donor in a cohort sampled during active COVID-19. The V gene is TRBV2, the J gene TRBJ1-5; D unresolved. CDR3 amino acids: CASREFGQPQHF. The CDR3 region has the DNA TGTGCCAGCAGAGAATTCGGTCAGCCCCAGCATTTT.